This T cell receptor beta chain stems from a study of identical twins. Study outcomes and limitations: Invariant MAIT and iNKT cells are populations that could partly confound zero-insertion analyses. Fewer insertions marked abundant cord blood beta clonotypes; young adult naive trended weakly, memory not at all.

It was template switching that added a universal primer site, and there were unique molecular identifiers on the cDNA. TCRdb independently ran MiXCR on the 5' RACE reads; one entry per CDR3 protein. The repertoire holds about 100,000 distinct CDR3 sequences, with 5.5% to 7% as singletons. The CDR3 sequence is 13 residues long. Germline assignment: CDR1 SGHVS and CDR2 FNYEAQ. Trimming stripped 2 bases from V and 1 base from J, with 4 bases between. In the case of this clonotype: Antigen specificity is unknown. This sequence may be a read error, since a much larger clone differs from it by one base.

This clonotype originated in a woman in her 50s in good health. Sequences were obtained from memory T cells sorted from blood. The V and J genes are TRBV7-6 and TRBJ2-3; D is uncertain. The CDR3 loop is CASSLWGTDTQYF. CDR3 DNA: TGTGCCAGCAGCTTATGGGGCACAGATACGCAGTATTTT.